One TCR beta chain is described in this entry. This specimen comes from a study of blood T cells in healthy people across ages. V was pared by 7 bases and J by 7 bases, with 9 bases of the junction left unmatched. CDR1 and CDR2 (germline): GTSNPN, SVGIG (reference sequence). The CDR3 loop spans 12 amino acids. Next came a second PCR, run for about 6 to 12 cycles, which used a sample-barcoded 5' primer along with a J-beta primer mix. TCRdb re-called the 5' RACE reads through MiXCR, storing one row per CDR3 protein. The sample records about a million distinct CDR3 sequences, roughly half being singletons.

The source of this sequence is a woman aged 60-75 years in good health. J is TRBJ1-2 and V is TRBV30; 7 bases map to TRBD1. Sequenced input: blood. For the CDR3, the DNA is TGTGCCTCAACAGGGGTTTCCCTTGGCTACACCTTC. Its translation is CASTGVSLGYTF.